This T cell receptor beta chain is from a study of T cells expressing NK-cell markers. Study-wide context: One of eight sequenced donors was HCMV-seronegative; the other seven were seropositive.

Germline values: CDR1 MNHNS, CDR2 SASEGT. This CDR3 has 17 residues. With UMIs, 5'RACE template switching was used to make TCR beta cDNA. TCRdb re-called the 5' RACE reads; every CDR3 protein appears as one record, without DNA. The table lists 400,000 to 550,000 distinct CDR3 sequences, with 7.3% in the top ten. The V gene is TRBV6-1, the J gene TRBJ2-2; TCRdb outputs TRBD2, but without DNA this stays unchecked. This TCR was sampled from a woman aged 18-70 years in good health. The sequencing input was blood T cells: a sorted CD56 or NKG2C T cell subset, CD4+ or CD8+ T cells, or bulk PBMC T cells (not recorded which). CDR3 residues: CASSTTSGGANTGELFF.